This is a list of T cell receptor beta chains from one sample in a study of T cells in Graves' hyperthyroidism and ophthalmopathy. Each CDR3 protein is one row after TCRdb ran MiXCR on the multiplex PCR reads. The sample carries roughly 630,000 distinct CDR3 sequences, approximately 15% recorded once. Sequencing used blood. The receptors derive from a woman aged 25 to 39 with Graves' hyperthyroidism. CDR3s include the opening cysteine and the closing phenylalanine or tryptophan. A D gene is named only where the DNA matches it firmly. The listing skips clone size in some rows; elsewhere it reads once, few, many or a size class.

clone_size	cdr3_length	v_call	j_call	d_call	cdr3_nt	cdr3_aa
few	17	TRBV7-9	TRBJ1-4	-	TGTGCCAGCAGCTTAGCCAGGGGTGTGTCGGCTAATGAAAAACTGTTTTTT	CASSLARGVSANEKLFF
many	13	TRBV20-1	TRBJ1-2	-	TGCAGTGCCCCCCCCGGGACCCGGGATGGCTACACCTTC	CSAPPGTRDGYTF
-	16	TRBV28	TRBJ2-1	-	TGTGCCAGCACCCCACTGGGGAGAGTGGTATCGAGTGAGCAGTTCTTC	CASTPLGRVVSSEQFF
many	15	TRBV11-2	TRBJ2-7	TRBD2	TGTGCCAGCAGCTTATCGCTAGCGGGATCCTACGAGCAGTACTTC	CASSLSLAGSYEQYF
-	15	TRBV20-1	TRBJ2-7	-	TGCAGTGCTAGAGATGAGACTACTCCCTCCTACGAGCAGTACTTC	CSARDETTPSYEQYF
many	18	TRBV3-1	TRBJ2-1	TRBD2	TGTGCCAGCAGCCAAGACAATATTGGACTAGCGGGAGGCAATGAGCAGTTCTTC	CASSQDNIGLAGGNEQFF
many	12	TRBV18	TRBJ2-5	-	TGTGCCAGCTCACCAGGGGAAGAGACCCAGTACTTC	CASSPGEETQYF
many	12	TRBV12-5	TRBJ2-3	-	TGTGCTAGTGGTGGAAACACAGATACGCAGTATTTT	CASGGNTDTQYF
few	11	TRBV29-1	TRBJ2-3	-	TGCAGCGTTCGCAGGACAGATACGCAGTATTTT	CSVRRTDTQYF
few	16	TRBV4-2	TRBJ2-1	TRBD2	TGTGCCAGCAGCCAAGATCGCATAGGTGGCGGGAGGGCCGTGTTCTTC	CASSQDRIGGGRAVFF
-	15	TRBV6-4	TRBJ1-2	TRBD1	TGTGCCAGCAGCGCCTCCGGGACAGGGGGTTACGGCTACACCTTC	CASSASGTGGYGYTF
few	14	TRBV15	TRBJ2-1	-	TGTGCCACCCTCCCCACAGGGATCACTAATGAGCAGTTCTTC	CATLPTGITNEQFF
-	15	TRBV7-9	TRBJ2-1	-	TGTGCCAGCAGCTCGGAGGGTCAAGGCCACAATGAGCAGTTCTTC	CASSSEGQGHNEQFF
many	17	TRBV13	TRBJ1-2	TRBD1	TGTGCCAGCAGCCCACCCGTCCCGGGACAGGGGAACTATGGCTACACCTTC	CASSPPVPGQGNYGYTF
few	14	TRBV2	TRBJ2-3	TRBD2	TGTGCCAGCAGCCCTACTAGCGTGCGGGATACGCAGTATTTT	CASSPTSVRDTQYF
few	15	TRBV6-1	TRBJ2-5	TRBD2	TGTGCCAGCAGTAGGGGACTAGCGTTTGGAGAGACCCAGTACTTC	CASSRGLAFGETQYF
many	19	TRBV28	TRBJ2-4	-	TGTGCCAGCAGTTCTACCAGGGACGGTGTTAAACTAGCCAAAAACATTCAGTACTTC	CASSSTRDGVKLAKNIQYF
many	17	TRBV2	TRBJ1-2	-	TGTGCCAGCACTAAAACTACAGCGGTAGGGGCTAACTATGGCTACACCTTC	CASTKTTAVGANYGYTF
few	16	TRBV24-1	TRBJ2-2	-	TGTGCCACCAGTGAAGGGACGGAGATTTATACCGGGGAGCTGTTTTTT	CATSEGTEIYTGELFF
many	16	TRBV7-2	TRBJ2-1	TRBD2	TGTGCCAGCAGCAAGAGGACTAGCGGGATTTTGGGCGAGCAGTTCTTC	CASSKRTSGILGEQFF
-	11	TRBV5-4	TRBJ2-2	-	TGTGCCACCCTCGTCACCGGGGAGCTGTTTTTT	CATLVTGELFF
-	14	TRBV18	TRBJ1-1	-	TGTGCCAGCTCAGCGGGCGGGGGAGGGACTGAAGCTTTCTTT	CASSAGGGGTEAFF
many	15	TRBV12-5	TRBJ1-1	TRBD1	TGTGCTAGTGGTTTGGGGACAGGGTCAGCCGCTGAAGCTTTCTTT	CASGLGTGSAAEAFF
many	14	TRBV12-3/TRBV12-4	TRBJ1-1	-	TGTGCCAGCAGTCCGGACCCATTGAACACTGAAGCTTTCTTT	CASSPDPLNTEAFF
many	14	TRBV5-6	TRBJ2-7	-	TGTGCCAGCAGCTTGTGGGCAGAATCCTACGAGCAGTACTTC	CASSLWAESYEQYF
many	15	TRBV10-3	TRBJ2-5	TRBD1	TGTGCCATCAGTGGGACAGGGAGAACTCAAGAGACCCAGTACTTC	CAISGTGRTQETQYF
few	13	TRBV19	TRBJ1-2	TRBD1	TGTGCCAGTTCCCTGACAGGGGGCGATGGCTACACCTTC	CASSLTGGDGYTF
-	13	TRBV27	TRBJ2-5	TRBD2	TGTGCCAGCAGTGGGGGAGGGCGAGAGACCCAGTACTTC	CASSGGGRETQYF
many	12	TRBV6-1	TRBJ2-3	-	TGTGCCAGCGGTCCCCGCACAGATACGCAGTATTTT	CASGPRTDTQYF
many	15	TRBV5-1	TRBJ1-3	-	TGCGCCAGCAGCTCACAGGGTGATCCTGGAAACACCATATATTTT	CASSSQGDPGNTIYF
-	14	TRBV6-5	TRBJ2-1	TRBD2	TGTGCCAGCAGTTCTGCTAGCGGGCAAAATGAGCAGTTCTTC	CASSSASGQNEQFF
few	12	TRBV10-3	TRBJ1-1	-	TGTGCCATCAGCTCGGGGAGCACTGAAGCTTTCTTT	CAISSGSTEAFF
many	12	TRBV30	TRBJ2-1	-	TGTGCCTGGAGTCCCCCAAACAATGAGCAGTTCTTC	CAWSPPNNEQFF
-	16	TRBV10-3	TRBJ2-7	TRBD1	TGTGCCATCAGTGAGAGGGACAGGGGGCTCTCCTACGAGCAGTACTTC	CAISERDRGLSYEQYF
few	15	TRBV7-2	TRBJ2-7	TRBD2	TGTGCCAGCAGCTTAGTAGCTAGCGGTGACTACGAGCAGTACTTC	CASSLVASGDYEQYF
many	15	TRBV10-3	TRBJ2-5	-	TGTGCCATCAGTGAGGGGGACGTCCTTGGAGAGACCCAGTACTTC	CAISEGDVLGETQYF
many	16	TRBV20-1	TRBJ2-3	-	TGCAGTGCTAGAGGAAACATTGGCGCGCTCACAGATACGCAGTATTTT	CSARGNIGALTDTQYF
many	19	TRBV3-1	TRBJ2-7	TRBD1	TGTGCCAGCAGCCAAGCTCGGTCGGGCAGGGGGACCACCTCCTACGAGCAGTACTTC	CASSQARSGRGTTSYEQYF
-	18	TRBV29-1	TRBJ2-7	TRBD1	TGCAGCGTTGAAGATCGGTTTCGGGAACAGGGGAGCCCCTACGAGCAGTACTTC	CSVEDRFREQGSPYEQYF
many	16	TRBV11-2	TRBJ2-2	TRBD2	TGTGCCAGCAGCCCGGTGGCGGGAGGATCTGGCGGGGAGCTGTTTTTT	CASSPVAGGSGGELFF
-	19	TRBV19	TRBJ2-3	TRBD2	TGTGCCAGTAGTAGTCTTCCCGGGACTAGCGGGATTAGCACAGATACGCAGTATTTT	CASSSLPGTSGISTDTQYF
few	17	TRBV5-1	TRBJ2-4	-	TGCGCCAGCAGCTTGACTGGGGATCCTCTAGCCAAAAACATTCAGTACTTC	CASSLTGDPLAKNIQYF
many	14	TRBV20-1	TRBJ2-1	-	TGCAGTGCTAGTCTGGTGGGAGGCTACAATGAGCAGTTCTTC	CSASLVGGYNEQFF
-	18	TRBV6-1	TRBJ2-7	TRBD2	TGTGCCAGCAGGCCCGATGACAGGTCGAGCGGGAGTTCATACGAGCAGTACTTC	CASRPDDRSSGSSYEQYF
many	14	TRBV6-1	TRBJ2-3	-	TGTGCCAGCAGTAAAGACAGCCCCACAGATACGCAGTATTTT	CASSKDSPTDTQYF
many	13	TRBV30	TRBJ2-1	-	TGTGCCTGGAGTGTCTCGTCGGGTAATGAGCAGTTCTTC	CAWSVSSGNEQFF
many	14	TRBV30	TRBJ1-1	TRBD1	TGTGCCTGGAGCGGCGGGACAGGGGGGACTGAAGCTTTCTTT	CAWSGGTGGTEAFF